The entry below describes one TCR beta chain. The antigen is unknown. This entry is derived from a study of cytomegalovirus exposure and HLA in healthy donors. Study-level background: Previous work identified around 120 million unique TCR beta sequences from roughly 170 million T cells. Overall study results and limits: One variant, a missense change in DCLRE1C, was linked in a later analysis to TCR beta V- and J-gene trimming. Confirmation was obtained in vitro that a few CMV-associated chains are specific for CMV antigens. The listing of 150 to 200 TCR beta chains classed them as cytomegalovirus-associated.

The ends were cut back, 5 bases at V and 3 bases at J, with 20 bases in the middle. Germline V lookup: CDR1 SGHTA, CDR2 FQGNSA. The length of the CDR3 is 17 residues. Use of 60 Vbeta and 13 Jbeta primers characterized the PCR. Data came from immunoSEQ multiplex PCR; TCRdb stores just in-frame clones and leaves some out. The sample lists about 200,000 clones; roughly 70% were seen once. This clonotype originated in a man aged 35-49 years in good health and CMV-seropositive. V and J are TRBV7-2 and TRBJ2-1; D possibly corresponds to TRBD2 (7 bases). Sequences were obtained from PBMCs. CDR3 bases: TGTGCCAGCAGCGAAAGGATGAGGGGGGGGAACTACAATGAGCAGTTCTTC. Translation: CASSERMRGGNYNEQFF.